This TCR beta chain was captured by sequencing in a study of identical twins. TCRdb reprocessed the 5' RACE reads via MiXCR and lists one record per CDR3 protein. The table has 600,000 to 800,000 distinct CDR3 sequences, over 20% seen once; the top ten hold roughly 4.3%. The CDR3 is 15 residues long. Trimming at V came to 6 bases and at J to 4 bases, leaving 10 bases not matched to a gene. Per germline, CDR1 ENHRY and CDR2 SYGVKD. As concerns this clonotype: What it binds is not known.

Overall study results and limits: There were fewer insertions in abundant cord blood beta clonotypes, but memory repertoires showed no such pattern. Twin sharing of out-of-frame TCR alpha was underestimated by models in monozygotic pairs.

Another study also made use of these data, one on T cells expressing NK-cell markers.

The genes are TRBV10-3 and TRBJ2-5; 8 bases map to TRBD1. The material sequenced was PBMCs. The TCR was taken from a woman aged 18-29 years in good health. The CDR3 here is CAISLIRTGRETQYF. Here the CDR3 DNA reads TGTGCCATCAGCCTAATTCGGACAGGGCGAGAGACCCAGTACTTC.